A selection of T cell receptor beta chains follows, all from one sample in a study of CD8 T cells in Susac syndrome. TCRdb fed the immunoSEQ multiplex PCR reads into MiXCR, producing one record per CDR3 protein. The sample includes approximately 130,000 distinct CDR3 sequences, 85% to 95% of them seen just once. Source material: CD4+ T cells from PBMCs. These receptors were collected from a human donor in good health. Each CDR3 is given with its conserved first and last residue. The D gene is left open where the match is weak. Clone size is not always given. Where it is, it says once, few, many or a class for expanded clones.

j_call d_call clone_size v_call cdr3_nt cdr3_aa
TRBJ2-7 NA NA TRBV7-3 TGTGCCAGCAGCTCCCGGGACACCACCTACGAGCAGTACTTC CASSSRDTTYEQYF
TRBJ1-2 NA NA TRBV15 TGTGCCACCAGCTTTTCCGCGGATGGCTACACCTTC CATSFSADGYTF
TRBJ1-1 NA NA TRBV5-1 TGCGCCAGCAGCTTAGAGTCAGGGATGAACACTGAAGCTTTCTTT CASSLESGMNTEAFF
TRBJ2-1 TRBD2 NA TRBV9 TGTGCCAGCAGCGCCAGCGGGACTGCCTCCTACAATGAGCAGTTCTTC CASSASGTASYNEQFF
TRBJ2-2 NA NA TRBV19 TGTGCCAGTTCGGGAGCCAACTTTGCGAACACCGGGGAGCTGTTTTTT CASSGANFANTGELFF
TRBJ1-1 TRBD1 few TRBV10-1 TGCGCCAGCAGTTTAGGGGGCATGAACACTGAAGCTTTCTTT CASSLGGMNTEAFF
TRBJ2-6 NA NA TRBV6-1 TGTGCCAGCAGTACCCCGGGGAGCTCTGGGGCCAACGTCCTGACTTTC CASSTPGSSGANVLTF
TRBJ2-3 NA NA TRBV29-1 TGCAGCGTTGAAGGGTCAGGTGTAGCGAATTTT CSVEGSGVANF
TRBJ1-2 NA NA TRBV6-5 TGTGCCAGCAGTTACATGCCCACGGGGGGAAACTATGGCTACACCTTC CASSYMPTGGNYGYTF
TRBJ2-1 TRBD1 NA TRBV7-8 TGTGCCAGCAGCCTCCGAGAGGGGGCCAAAGAAAATGAGCAGTTCTTC CASSLREGAKENEQFF
TRBJ1-2 NA NA TRBV6-5 TGTGCCAGCAGTTACTCGGCGGGGGGCTATGGCTACACCTTC CASSYSAGGYGYTF
TRBJ1-1 TRBD1 NA TRBV7-3 TGTGCCAGCAGCTTGGACAGGGGGTCTGCTGAAGCTTTCTTT CASSLDRGSAEAFF
TRBJ2-2 NA NA TRBV7-2 TGTGCCAGCAGGACGACTGGCCCCGGGGAGCTGTTTTTT CASRTTGPGELFF
TRBJ2-2 TRBD2 few TRBV3-1 TGTGCCAGCAGCCTTCGGGGGGGGACCGGGGAGCTGTTTTTT CASSLRGGTGELFF
TRBJ2-7 TRBD2 NA TRBV28 TGTGCCAGCAGGGAGATGACTAGCGATTTAGCTAAGGAGCAGTACTTC CASREMTSDLAKEQYF
TRBJ2-7 TRBD2 NA TRBV29-1 TGCAGCGTTGTTCGGGGGGGCGAGCAGTACTTC CSVVRGGEQYF
TRBJ2-5 NA NA TRBV12-3/TRBV12-4 TGTGCCAGCAGTTTAGTGGGGACAAGAAAACTTAGCGAGACCCAGTACTTC CASSLVGTRKLSETQYF
TRBJ1-2 NA once TRBV18 TGTGCCAGCTCACCGGGTTACACAACTTATGGCTACACCTTC CASSPGYTTYGYTF
TRBJ2-3 NA once TRBV20-1 TGCAGTGCCCGGGACGGCACTTCAGTCCCAGATACGCAGTATTTT CSARDGTSVPDTQYF
TRBJ2-3 TRBD2 NA TRBV12-3/TRBV12-4 TGTGCCAGCAGCCCCAAACTAGCGGGAGTCTTGACAGATACGCAGTATTTT CASSPKLAGVLTDTQYF
TRBJ2-7 NA NA TRBV2 TGTGCCAGCAGTCCCGAGGGCATCAGCTCCTACGAGCAGTACTTC CASSPEGISSYEQYF
TRBJ2-7 TRBD2 NA TRBV6-6 TGTGCCAGCAGTTATAGCGGGAGGCCCTCCTACGAGCAGTACTTC CASSYSGRPSYEQYF
TRBJ1-1 NA once TRBV19 TGTGCCAGTAGTTTGACGGGGACGGACACTGAAGCTTTCTTT CASSLTGTDTEAFF
TRBJ1-1 NA NA TRBV7-8 TGTGCCAGCAGCCCGTTCCCTACAGGGATCACTGAAGCTTTCTTT CASSPFPTGITEAFF
TRBJ2-1 TRBD2 NA TRBV19 TGTGCCAGTAGTATAGGGCTAGCGGGAGGGCTTGATGAGCAGTTCTTC CASSIGLAGGLDEQFF
TRBJ2-1 NA NA TRBV7-2 TGTGCCAGCAGCTTATCGACAGACAATGAGCAGTTCTTC CASSLSTDNEQFF
TRBJ2-7 NA NA TRBV2 TGTGCCAGCATGCCCGGGGGCTACTCCTACGAGCAGTACTTC CASMPGGYSYEQYF
TRBJ2-7 TRBD1 NA TRBV3-1 TGTGCCAGCAGCCCCGAAGGGAGGACAGGGGCCTACGAGCAGTACTTC CASSPEGRTGAYEQYF
TRBJ2-7 TRBD1 NA TRBV13 TGTGCCAGCAGCCGCCCCCAGGGGGAAGGTAACGAGCAGTACTTC CASSRPQGEGNEQYF
TRBJ1-6 TRBD1 once TRBV3-1 TGTGCCAGCGACCAAGGACAGGGGAATTCACCCCTCCACTTT CASDQGQGNSPLHF
TRBJ1-6 NA NA TRBV28 TGTGCCAGCAGTTTCTCCCTCCACGAAAAGGGGGTGTCACCCCTCCACTTT CASSFSLHEKGVSPLHF
TRBJ2-7 TRBD1 NA TRBV4-2 TGTGCCAGCAGCCAAGCTGAACAGGGGTCCTACGAGCAGTACTTC CASSQAEQGSYEQYF
TRBJ1-2 NA NA TRBV29-1 TGCAGCGTTGAAGATCACGGGGGGTTAGGCTACACCTTC CSVEDHGGLGYTF
TRBJ2-7 NA once TRBV27 TGTGCCAGCAGTTTAGTCTCTAATCGGGGTGAGCAGTACTTC CASSLVSNRGEQYF
TRBJ1-5 TRBD1 NA TRBV10-3 TGTGCCATCGCACAGGGGGATCAGCCCCAGCATTTT CAIAQGDQPQHF
TRBJ1-5 TRBD1 NA TRBV2 TGTGCCAGCAGTCCAGTCTTCCGGACAGGGGGTGATCAGCCCCAGCATTTT CASSPVFRTGGDQPQHF
TRBJ2-7 NA NA TRBV28 TGTGCCAGCACCTCCTCGATCGGGGCCCTCCACTTC CASTSSIGALHF
TRBJ2-2 NA NA TRBV4-3 TGCGCCAGCAGCCAAGAAGTGGGACTTAACACCGGGGAGCTGTTTTTT CASSQEVGLNTGELFF
TRBJ1-1 NA NA TRBV7-3 TGTGCCAGCGGACCCGAGGGGAACACTGAAGCTTTCTTT CASGPEGNTEAFF
TRBJ2-7 TRBD1 NA TRBV11-2 TGTGCCAGCAGCCTGGACAGGGCCGTCTCCTACGAGCAGTACTTC CASSLDRAVSYEQYF
TRBJ1-2 TRBD1 NA TRBV18 TGTGCCAGCTCACCGGGGACAGGGGCGGTTGGCTACACCTTC CASSPGTGAVGYTF
TRBJ1-1 NA NA TRBV18 TGTGCCAGCTCACGTGGACCGGCTAACACTGAAGCTTTCTTT CASSRGPANTEAFF
TRBJ2-5 NA NA TRBV3-1 TGTGCCAGCAGCCCCTCTCTGACAGAGACCCAGTACTTC CASSPSLTETQYF
TRBJ2-2 NA NA TRBV5-1 TGCGCCAGCAGCTTGGGCGGGCTGAACACCGGGGAGCTGTTTTTT CASSLGGLNTGELFF
TRBJ2-2 NA NA TRBV30 TGTGCCTGGATCCCCGACGCCGGGGAGCTGTTTTTT CAWIPDAGELFF
TRBJ2-3 TRBD2 NA TRBV6-2/TRBV6-3 TGTGCCAGCTCGGGGACTAGCGGAGGAGGGACAGATACGCAGTATTTT CASSGTSGGGTDTQYF
TRBJ2-3 TRBD2 NA TRBV7-2 TGTGCCAGCAGCCTTAGCGGGTCCAACACAGATACGCAGTATTTT CASSLSGSNTDTQYF
TRBJ2-5 NA NA TRBV30 TGTGCCTGGAGTGTAATGGGGTCCGGGAAAGAGACCCAGTACTTC CAWSVMGSGKETQYF
TRBJ2-2 TRBD1 NA TRBV5-1 TGCGCCAGCAGCTCCCAGGGACAGGGAAACACCGGGGAGCTGTTTTTT CASSSQGQGNTGELFF
TRBJ2-1 NA NA TRBV12-3/TRBV12-4 TGTGCCAGCAGCCCCCGAGGGGGGGGGCTAAATGAGCAGTTCTTC CASSPRGGGLNEQFF
TRBJ2-1 TRBD1 NA TRBV6-5 TGTGCCAGCAGTCACGACAGGGGGGCCAATGAGCAGTTCTTC CASSHDRGANEQFF
TRBJ1-1 NA NA TRBV30 TGTGCCTGGAGTGTCGACACTGAAGCTTTCTTT CAWSVDTEAFF